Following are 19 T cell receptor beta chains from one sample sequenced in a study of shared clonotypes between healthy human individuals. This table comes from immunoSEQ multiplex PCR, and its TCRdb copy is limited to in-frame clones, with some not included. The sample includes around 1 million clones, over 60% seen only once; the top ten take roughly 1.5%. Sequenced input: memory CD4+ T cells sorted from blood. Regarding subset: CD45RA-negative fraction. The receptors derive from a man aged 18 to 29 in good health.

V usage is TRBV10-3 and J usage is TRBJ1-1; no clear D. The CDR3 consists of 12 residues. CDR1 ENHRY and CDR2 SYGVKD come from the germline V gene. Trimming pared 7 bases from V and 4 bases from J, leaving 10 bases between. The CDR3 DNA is TGTGCCATCATGGCTTCGGGCACTGAAGCTTTCTTT. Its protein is CAIMASGTEAFF.

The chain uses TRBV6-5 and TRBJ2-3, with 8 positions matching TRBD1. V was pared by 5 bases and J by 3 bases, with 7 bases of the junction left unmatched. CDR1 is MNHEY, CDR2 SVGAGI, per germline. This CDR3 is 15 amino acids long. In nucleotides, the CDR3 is TGTGCCAGCAGTAAGACAGGGGCTTGGACAGATACGCAGTATTTT. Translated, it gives CASSKTGAWTDTQYF.

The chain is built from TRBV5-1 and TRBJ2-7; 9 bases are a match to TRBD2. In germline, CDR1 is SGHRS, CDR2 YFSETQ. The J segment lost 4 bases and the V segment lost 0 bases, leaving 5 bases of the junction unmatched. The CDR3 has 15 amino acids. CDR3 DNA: TGCGCCAGCAGCTTGGGTGGGACTAGCTCATACGAGCAGTACTTC. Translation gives CASSLGGTSSYEQYF.

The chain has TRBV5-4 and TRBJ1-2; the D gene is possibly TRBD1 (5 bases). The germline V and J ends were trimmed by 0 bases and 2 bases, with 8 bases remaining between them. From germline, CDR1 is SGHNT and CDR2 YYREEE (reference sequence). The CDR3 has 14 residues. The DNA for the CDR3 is TGTGCCAGCAGCTTGGTGTCAGGGAACTATGGCTACACCTTC. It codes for CASSLVSGNYGYTF. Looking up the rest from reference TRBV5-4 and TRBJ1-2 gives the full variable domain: ETGVTQSPTHLIKTRGQQVTLRCSSQSGHNTVSWYQQALGQGPQFIFQYYREEENGRGNFPPRFSGLQFPNYSSELNVNALELDDSALYLCASSLVSGNYGYTFGSGTRLTVV.

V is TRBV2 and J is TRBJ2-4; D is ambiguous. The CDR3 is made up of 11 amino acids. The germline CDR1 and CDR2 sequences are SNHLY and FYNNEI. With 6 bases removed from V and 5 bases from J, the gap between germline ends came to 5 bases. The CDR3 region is CASSGQNIQYF. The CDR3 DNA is TGTGCCAGCAGCGGCCAAAACATTCAGTACTTC.

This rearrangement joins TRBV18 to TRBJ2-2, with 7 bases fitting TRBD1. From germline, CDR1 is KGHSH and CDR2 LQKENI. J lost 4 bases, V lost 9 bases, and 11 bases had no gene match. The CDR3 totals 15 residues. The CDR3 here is CASTGDDGPTGELFF. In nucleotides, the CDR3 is TGTGCCAGTACAGGGGATGACGGCCCCACCGGGGAGCTGTTTTTT. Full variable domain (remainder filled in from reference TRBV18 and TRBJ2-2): NAGVMQNPRHLVRRRGQEARLRCSPMKGHSHVYWYRQLPEEGLKFMVYLQKENIIDESGMPKERFSAEFPKEGPSILRIQQVVRGDSAAYFCASTGDDGPTGELFFGEGSRLTVL.

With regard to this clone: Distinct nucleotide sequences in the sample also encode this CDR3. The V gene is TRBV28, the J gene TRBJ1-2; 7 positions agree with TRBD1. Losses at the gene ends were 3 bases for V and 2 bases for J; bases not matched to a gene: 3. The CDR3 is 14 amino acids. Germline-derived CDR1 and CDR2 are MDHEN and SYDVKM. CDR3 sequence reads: CASSFTTGNYGYTF. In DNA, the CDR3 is TGTGCCAGCAGTTTCACGACAGGGAACTATGGCTACACCTTC.

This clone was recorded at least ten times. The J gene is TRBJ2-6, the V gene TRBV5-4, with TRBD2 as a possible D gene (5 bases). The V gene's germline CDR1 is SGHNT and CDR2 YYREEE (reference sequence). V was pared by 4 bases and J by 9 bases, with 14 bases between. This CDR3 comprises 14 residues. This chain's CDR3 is CASSRDNGGNVLTF. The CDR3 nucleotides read TGTGCCAGCAGCCGTGATAATGGAGGCAACGTCCTGACTTTC.

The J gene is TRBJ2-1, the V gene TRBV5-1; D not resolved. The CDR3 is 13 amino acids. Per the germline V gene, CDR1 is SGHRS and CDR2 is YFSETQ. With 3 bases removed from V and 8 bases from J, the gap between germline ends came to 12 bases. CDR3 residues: CASSSPQSHEQFF. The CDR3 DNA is TGCGCCAGCAGCTCACCCCAAAGCCATGAGCAGTTCTTC. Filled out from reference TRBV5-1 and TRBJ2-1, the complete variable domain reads KAGVTQTPRYLIKTRGQQVTLSCSPISGHRSVSWYQQTPGQGLQFLFEYFSETQRNKGNFPGRFSGRQFSNSRSEMNVSTLELGDSALYLCASSSPQSHEQFFGPGTRLTVL.

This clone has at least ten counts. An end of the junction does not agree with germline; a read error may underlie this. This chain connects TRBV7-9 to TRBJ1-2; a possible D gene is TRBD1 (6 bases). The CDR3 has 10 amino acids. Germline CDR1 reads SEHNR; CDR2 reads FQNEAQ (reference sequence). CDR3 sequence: CASGAGQKSF. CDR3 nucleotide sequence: TGTGCCAGCGGAGCAGGACAGAAAAGCTTC. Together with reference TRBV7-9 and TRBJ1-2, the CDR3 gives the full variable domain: DTGVSQNPRHKITKRGQNVTFRCDPISEHNRLYWYRQTLGQGPEFLTYFQNEAQLEKSRLLSDRFSAERPKGSFSTLEIQRTEQGDSAMYLCASGAGQKSFGSGTRLTVV.

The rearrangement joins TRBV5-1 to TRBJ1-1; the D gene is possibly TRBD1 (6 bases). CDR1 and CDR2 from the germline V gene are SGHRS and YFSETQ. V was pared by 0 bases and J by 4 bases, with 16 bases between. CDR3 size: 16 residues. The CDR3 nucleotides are TGCGCCAGCAGCTTGGAGAGAGGCAGGGGTGGCACTGAAGCTTTCTTT. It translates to CASSLERGRGGTEAFF. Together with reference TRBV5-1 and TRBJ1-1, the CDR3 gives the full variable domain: KAGVTQTPRYLIKTRGQQVTLSCSPISGHRSVSWYQQTPGQGLQFLFEYFSETQRNKGNFPGRFSGRQFSNSRSEMNVSTLELGDSALYLCASSLERGRGGTEAFFGQGTRLTVV.

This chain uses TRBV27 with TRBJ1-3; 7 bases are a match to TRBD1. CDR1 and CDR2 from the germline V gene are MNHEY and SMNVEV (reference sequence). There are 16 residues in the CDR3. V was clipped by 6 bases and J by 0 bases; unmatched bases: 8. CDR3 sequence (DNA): TGTGCCAGCAGGGGACAGTCCTTAGCCTCTGGAAACACCATATATTTT. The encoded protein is CASRGQSLASGNTIYF.

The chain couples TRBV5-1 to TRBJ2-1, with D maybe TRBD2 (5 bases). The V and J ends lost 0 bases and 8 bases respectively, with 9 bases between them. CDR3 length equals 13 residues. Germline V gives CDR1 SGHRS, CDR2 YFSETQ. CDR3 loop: CASSLGPGDEQFF. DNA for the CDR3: TGCGCCAGCAGCTTGGGACCCGGGGATGAGCAGTTCTTC.

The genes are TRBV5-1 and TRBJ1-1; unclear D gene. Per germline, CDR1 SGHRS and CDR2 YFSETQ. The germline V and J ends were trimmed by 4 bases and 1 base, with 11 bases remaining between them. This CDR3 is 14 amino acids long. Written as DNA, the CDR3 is TGCGCCAGCAGCATAGCGACGGAGAACACTGAAGCTTTCTTT. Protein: CASSIATENTEAFF.

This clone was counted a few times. The CDR3 nucleotides are TGTGCCAGCAGGAAGGGACAGAGCAATGAGCAGTTCTTC. This translates into CASRKGQSNEQFF. This chain connects TRBV27 to TRBJ2-1, with TRBD1 matching over 7 bases. This CDR3 is 13 amino acids long. Trimming removed 6 bases from V and 6 bases from J; junction bases left unmatched: 5. Per germline, CDR1 MNHEY and CDR2 SMNVEV (reference sequence).

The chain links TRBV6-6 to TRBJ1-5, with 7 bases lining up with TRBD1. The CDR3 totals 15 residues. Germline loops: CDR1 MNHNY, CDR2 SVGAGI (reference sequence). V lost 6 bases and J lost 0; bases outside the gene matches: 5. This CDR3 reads CASRPQGTSNQPQHF. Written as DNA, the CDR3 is TGTGCCAGCAGACCACAGGGGACTAGCAATCAGCCCCAGCATTTT.

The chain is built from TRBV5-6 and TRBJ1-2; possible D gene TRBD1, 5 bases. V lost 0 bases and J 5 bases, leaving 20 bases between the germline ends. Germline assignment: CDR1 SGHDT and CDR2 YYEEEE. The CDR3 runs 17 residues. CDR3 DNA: TGTGCCAGCAGCTTGGGACAGACAGTTCCGTCCTTGTATGGCTACACCTTC. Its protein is CASSLGQTVPSLYGYTF. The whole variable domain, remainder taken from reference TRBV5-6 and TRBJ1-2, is DAGVTQSPTHLIKTRGQQVTLRCSPKSGHDTVSWYQQALGQGPQFIFQYYEEEERQRGNFPDRFSGHQFPNYSSELNVNALLLGDSALYLCASSLGQTVPSLYGYTFGSGTRLTVV.

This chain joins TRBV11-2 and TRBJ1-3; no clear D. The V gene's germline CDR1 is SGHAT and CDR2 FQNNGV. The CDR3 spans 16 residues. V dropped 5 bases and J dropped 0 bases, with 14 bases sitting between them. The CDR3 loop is CASSPREALSGNTIYF. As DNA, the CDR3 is TGTGCCAGCAGCCCACGGGAGGCACTCTCTGGAAACACCATATATTTT.

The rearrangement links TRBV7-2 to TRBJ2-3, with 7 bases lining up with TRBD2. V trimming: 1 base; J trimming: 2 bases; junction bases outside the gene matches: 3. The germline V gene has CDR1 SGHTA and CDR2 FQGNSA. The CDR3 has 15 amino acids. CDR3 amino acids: CASSLEAGDTDTQYF. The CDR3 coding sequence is TGTGCCAGCAGCTTAGAGGCGGGAGACACAGATACGCAGTATTTT. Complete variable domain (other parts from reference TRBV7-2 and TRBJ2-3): GAGVSQSPSNKVTEKGKDVELRCDPISGHTALYWYRQSLGQGLEFLIYFQGNSAPDKSGLPSDRFSAERTGGSVSTLTIQRTQQEDSAVYLCASSLEAGDTDTQYFGPGTRLTVL.